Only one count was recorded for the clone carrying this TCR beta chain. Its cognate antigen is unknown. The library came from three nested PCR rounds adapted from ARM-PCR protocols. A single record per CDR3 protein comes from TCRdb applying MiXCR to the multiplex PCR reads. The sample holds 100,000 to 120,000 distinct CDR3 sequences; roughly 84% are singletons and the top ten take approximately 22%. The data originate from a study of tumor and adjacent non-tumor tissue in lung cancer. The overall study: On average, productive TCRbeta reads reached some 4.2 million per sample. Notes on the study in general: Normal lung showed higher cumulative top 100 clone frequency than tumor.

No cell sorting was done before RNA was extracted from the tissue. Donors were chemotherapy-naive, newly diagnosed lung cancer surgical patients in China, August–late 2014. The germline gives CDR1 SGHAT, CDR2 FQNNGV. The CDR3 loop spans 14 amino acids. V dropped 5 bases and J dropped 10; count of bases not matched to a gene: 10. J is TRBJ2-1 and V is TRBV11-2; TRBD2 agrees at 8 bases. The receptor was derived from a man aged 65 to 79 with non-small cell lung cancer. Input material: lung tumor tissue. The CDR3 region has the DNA TGTGCCAGCAGCCGGGGGGGAGGACCTCTCGAGCAGTTCTTC. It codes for CASSRGGGPLEQFF.